The T cell receptor beta chain under discussion was sequenced for a study of early stage breast cancer tumors. Germline CDR1 SNHLY, CDR2 FYNNEI. CDR3 length: 13 residues. Trimming cost V 6 bases and J 10 bases; bases outside gene matches: 10. The method was immunoSEQ multiplex PCR; TCRdb's version includes in-frame clones alone and lacks a portion of them. In the table there are 25,000 to 35,000 clones, 75% to 90% of which are singletons. The genes are TRBV2 and TRBJ1-1; 8 bases align to TRBD1. Sequencing input: blood. The receptor comes from a person aged 55 to 69 with breast cancer. In DNA form, the CDR3 reads TGTGCCAGCAGACCCGGACAGGGTTTCGGAGCTTTCTTT. Its protein is CASRPGQGFGAFF.